Presented here are 9 T cell receptor beta chains from one specimen sequenced in a study of T cell changes during pregnancy in multiple sclerosis. Profiled with immunoSEQ multiplex PCR; TCRdb holds only in-frame clones, not every one. The table lists 71,000 or so clones, 85% to 95% of them singletons. The sample was peripheral blood, taken in the third trimester of pregnancy. The receptors derive from a female donor with multiple sclerosis, enrolled in a pregnancy study.

This chain joins TRBV7-9 and TRBJ2-2; 11 nucleotides line up with TRBD1. Germline trimming cut 5 bases from V and 3 bases from J; bases unmatched to any gene: 5. CDR1 and CDR2 (germline): SEHNR, FQNEAQ (reference sequence). The CDR3 runs 16 residues. CDR3 in amino acids: CASSPRTGGYTGELFF. The CDR3 DNA reads as TGTGCCAGCAGCCCGAGGACAGGGGGCTACACCGGGGAGCTGTTTTTT.

The chain has TRBV7-3 and TRBJ2-2; D is perhaps TRBD2 (5 bases). V was trimmed by 3 bases and J by 5 bases, leaving 7 bases between them. Germline V CDR1 and CDR2: SGHTA, FQGTGA. The CDR3 is made up of 13 amino acids. CDR3 in amino acids: CASSFSGTGELFF. CDR3 bases: TGTGCCAGCAGCTTTTCGGGAACCGGGGAGCTGTTTTTT.

The chain carries TRBV6-1 and TRBJ2-7, with 7 bases identical to TRBD1. V gave up 4 bases and J gave up 2 bases; unmatched junction bases: 5. The CDR3 is 14 amino acids. Germline V gene sequence: CDR1 MNHNS, CDR2 SASEGT. The CDR3 DNA reads as TGTGCCAGCAGTGGTAGACAGGGACCCTACGAGCAGTACTTC. Amino acids: CASSGRQGPYEQYF.

The V call is TRBV7-9, the J call TRBJ2-7; D call uncertain. V shed 5 bases and J shed 2 bases, with 13 bases lying between them. The CDR3 spans 14 residues. In germline, CDR1 is SEHNR, CDR2 FQNEAQ (reference sequence). CDR3 loop: CASSTFDSPYEQYF. The DNA of the CDR3 is TGTGCCAGCAGCACGTTCGATAGCCCCTACGAGCAGTACTTC.

The chain has TRBV10-1 and TRBJ2-5, with 11 bases fitting TRBD2. CDR3 length equals 15 residues. V was pared by 0 bases and J by 7 bases, with 4 bases of the junction left unmatched. The germline gives CDR1 WNHNN, CDR2 SYGVQD (reference sequence). The CDR3 here is CASSESGTSGGTQYF. For the CDR3, the DNA is TGCGCCAGCAGTGAGTCCGGGACTAGCGGAGGGACCCAGTACTTC.

J is TRBJ2-7 and V is TRBV5-4; TRBD2 agrees at 7 bases. The germline gives CDR1 SGHNT, CDR2 YYREEE (reference sequence). V gave up 3 bases and J gave up 0 bases; unmatched junction bases: 9. The length of the CDR3 is 16 residues. The CDR3 is CASSSVDSGGSYEQYF. Here the CDR3 DNA reads TGTGCCAGCAGCTCGGTAGACTCGGGGGGCTCCTACGAGCAGTACTTC.

As regards this clone: The identical CDR3 is also encoded by other nucleotide sequences in the sample. The chain links TRBV15 to TRBJ2-3; D ambiguous. V shed 1 base and J shed 4 bases, with 18 bases lying between them. In germline, CDR1 is LNHNV, CDR2 YYDKDF (reference sequence). The CDR3 is 17 residues long. The CDR3 DNA follows: TGTGCCACCAGCAGAGGAAGGCTTAGCAACGGCGCAGATACGCAGTATTTT. It translates to CATSRGRLSNGADTQYF.

This chain joins TRBV2 and TRBJ1-3; D gene uncertain. Looked up from germline, CDR1 is SNHLY and CDR2 is FYNNEI. V was shortened by 6 bases and J by 0 bases, with 6 bases between the two germline ends. This CDR3 region has 13 residues. DNA of the CDR3: TGTGCCAGCAGGCAGGACTCTGGAAACACCATATATTTT. Protein: CASRQDSGNTIYF.

This clone came up a few times. This chain uses TRBV14 with TRBJ2-3; 8 positions agree with TRBD2. The V gene end was trimmed by 0 bases and the J gene end by 5 bases; junction bases not matched to a gene: 4. Germline V gene sequence: CDR1 SGHDN, CDR2 FVKESK. The CDR3 totals 15 residues. Here the CDR3 DNA reads TGTGCCAGCAGCCAAGATAGTCGGGAGGGAGATACGCAGTATTTT. Protein product: CASSQDSREGDTQYF.